What follows are 2 T cell receptor beta chains derived from one specimen sequenced in a study of blood T cell repertoires in COVID-19. Here immunoSEQ multiplex PCR was the method, and the copy in TCRdb shows in-frame clones only, minus some. Here the sample spans about 460,000 clones, about nine tenths being singletons. Sequencing was performed on PBMCs or T cells enriched from blood (not recorded which). Every receptor here comes from a woman aged 60-75 years who had recovered from COVID-19.

The chain uses TRBV30 and TRBJ1-5, with D perhaps matching TRBD1 (6 bases). Between the trimmed V and J ends, which lost 2 bases and 5 bases, there was a span of 10 bases. This CDR3 has 13 amino acids. Per the germline V gene, CDR1 is GTSNPN and CDR2 is SVGIG (reference sequence). The chain's CDR3 is CAWSRQGYQPQHF. The CDR3 bases are TGTGCCTGGAGTAGGCAGGGGTATCAGCCCCAGCATTTT.

The chain employs TRBV2 and TRBJ2-7; TRBD2 aligns across 7 bases. Per germline, CDR1 SNHLY and CDR2 FYNNEI. The ends lost 2 bases at V and 5 bases at J; junction bases unmatched: 3. The CDR3 is made up of 13 amino acids. The CDR3 nucleotides read TGTGCCAGCAGTGAATGGGAGGGAAACGAGCAGTACGTC. As protein: CASSEWEGNEQYV.